The source of this TCR beta chain is a study of blood T cell repertoires in COVID-19. This study enrolled people aged 18 to 89 from under 25 US geographic areas. The CDR3 is 14 residues long. CDR1 and CDR2 from the germline V gene are SGHTA and FQGNSA. Trimming removed 1 base from V and 4 bases from J, with 8 bases in between. Data came from immunoSEQ multiplex PCR; TCRdb stores just in-frame clones and leaves some out. Of 200,000 to 250,000 clones listed, around 90% were seen once; the top ten hold 9.5% to 14%. This rearrangement joins TRBV7-2 to TRBJ1-3, with D tentatively TRBD1 (6 bases). The receptor was isolated from a man younger than 45 who had recovered from COVID-19. Sequenced input: PBMCs or T cells enriched from blood (not recorded which). This chain's CDR3 is CASSLVDRGNTIYF. The CDR3 nucleotides read TGTGCCAGCAGCTTAGTGGACAGAGGAAACACCATATATTTT.